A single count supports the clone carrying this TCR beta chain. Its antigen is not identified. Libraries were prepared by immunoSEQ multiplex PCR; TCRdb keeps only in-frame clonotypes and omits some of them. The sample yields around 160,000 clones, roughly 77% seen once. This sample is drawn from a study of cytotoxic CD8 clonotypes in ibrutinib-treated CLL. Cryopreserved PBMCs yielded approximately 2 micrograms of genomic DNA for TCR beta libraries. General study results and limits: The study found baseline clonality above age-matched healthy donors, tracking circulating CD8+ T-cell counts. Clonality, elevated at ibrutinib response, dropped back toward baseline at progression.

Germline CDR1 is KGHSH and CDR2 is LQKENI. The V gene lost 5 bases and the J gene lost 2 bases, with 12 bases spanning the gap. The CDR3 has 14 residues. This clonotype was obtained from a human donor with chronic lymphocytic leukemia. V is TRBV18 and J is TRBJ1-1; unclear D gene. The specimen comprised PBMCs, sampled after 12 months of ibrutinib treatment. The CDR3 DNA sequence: TGTGCCAGCTCAGTAAACGGAGGCAACACTGAAGCTTTCTTT. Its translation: CASSVNGGNTEAFF.